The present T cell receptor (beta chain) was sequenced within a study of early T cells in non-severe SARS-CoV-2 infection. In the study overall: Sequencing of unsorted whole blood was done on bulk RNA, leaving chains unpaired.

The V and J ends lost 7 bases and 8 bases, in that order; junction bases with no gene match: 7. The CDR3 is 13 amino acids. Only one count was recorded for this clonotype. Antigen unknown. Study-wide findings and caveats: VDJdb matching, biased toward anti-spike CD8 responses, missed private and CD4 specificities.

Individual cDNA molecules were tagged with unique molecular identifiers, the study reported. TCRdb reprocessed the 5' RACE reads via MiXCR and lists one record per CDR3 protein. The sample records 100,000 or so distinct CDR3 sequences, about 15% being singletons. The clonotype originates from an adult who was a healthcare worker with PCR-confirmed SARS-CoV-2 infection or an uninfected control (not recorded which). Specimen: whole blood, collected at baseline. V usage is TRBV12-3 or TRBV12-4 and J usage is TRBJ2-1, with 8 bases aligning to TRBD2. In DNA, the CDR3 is TGTGCCAGCACCGATAGCGGGACCGATGAGCAGTTCTTC. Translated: CASTDSGTDEQFF.